One sample yielded the 8 T cell receptor beta chains listed below, sequenced in a study of cytomegalovirus exposure and HLA in healthy donors. Clones were read by immunoSEQ multiplex PCR, and TCRdb kept only the in-frame ones, dropping some. The data contain about 130,000 clones, about nine tenths of them singletons. Material: PBMCs. The receptors shown here come from a woman aged 18-35 years in good health and CMV-seronegative.

This clone has just one count. The chain has TRBV5-6 and TRBJ2-1; 9 bases are a match to TRBD2. The CDR3 is made up of 14 amino acids. The V and J ends lost 2 bases and 6 bases, in that order; junction bases with no gene match: 3. Germline V gives CDR1 SGHDT, CDR2 YYEEEE. The CDR3 protein is CASSFGTSINEQFF. Written as DNA, the CDR3 is TGTGCCAGCAGCTTCGGGACTAGCATCAATGAGCAGTTCTTC.

This clone was seen only a few times. The rearrangement uses TRBV2 and TRBJ1-2, with 8 bases aligning to TRBD1. V shed 5 bases, J shed 4 bases, and the junction held 3 bases outside the gene matches. In germline, CDR1 is SNHLY, CDR2 FYNNEI. The CDR3 is made up of 13 amino acids. The CDR3 region has the DNA TGTGCCAGCAGTAGGGACAGGCCCTATGGCTACACCTTC. It translates to CASSRDRPYGYTF.

The chain carries TRBV19 and TRBJ1-5; D ambiguous. Germline-derived CDR1 and CDR2 are LNHDA and SQIVND (reference sequence). The length of the CDR3 is 13 residues. V was shortened by 7 bases and J by 5 bases, with 12 bases between the two germline ends. DNA for the CDR3: TGTGCCAGTACCTCGACCGCGGATCAGCCCCAGCATTTT. Translated, it gives CASTSTADQPQHF.

The chain links TRBV6-1 to TRBJ2-3; 7 bases align to TRBD1. Trimming at V came to 8 bases and at J to 0 bases, leaving 8 bases not matched to a gene. Looked up from germline, CDR1 is MNHNS and CDR2 is SASEGT. CDR3 length: 15 residues. The DNA of the CDR3 is TGTGCCAGCGACAGGGCAGATGCTAGCACAGATACGCAGTATTTT. The encoded protein is CASDRADASTDTQYF.

This clone has a single count. This chain uses TRBV7-8 with TRBJ1-4; TRBD1 is a possible D gene (6 bases). CDR3 length equals 16 residues. Trimming stripped 1 base from V and 5 bases from J, with 14 bases between. Germline lookup yields CDR1 SGHVS and CDR2 FQNEAQ. CDR3 protein: CASSLVFWDKNEKLFF. CDR3 DNA: TGTGCCAGCAGCTTAGTATTCTGGGACAAAAATGAAAAACTGTTTTTT.

There are a few counts of this clone. The V and J genes are TRBV2 and TRBJ1-2; the match to TRBD1 covers 7 bases. The length of the CDR3 is 12 residues. V lost 6 bases to trimming and J lost 4 bases; unmatched junction nucleotides: 2. Germline V gene lookup returns CDR1 SNHLY and CDR2 FYNNEI. The CDR3, as DNA: TGTGCCAGCAGCCGACAGGGCTATGGCTACACCTTC. It translates to CASSRQGYGYTF.

CDR3 residues: CASSDPGRGKANYGYTF. The CDR3 nucleotides read TGTGCCAGCAGCGACCCCGGGAGGGGGAAAGCTAACTATGGCTACACCTTC. The chain recombines TRBV9 with TRBJ1-2, with D maybe TRBD1 (6 bases). CDR1 is SGDLS, CDR2 YYNGEE, per germline. V gave up 3 bases and J gave up 0 bases, with 18 bases separating them. CDR3 length equals 17 residues.

V usage is TRBV19 and J usage is TRBJ1-2, with D possibly TRBD1 on 5 matching bases. Trimming cost V 3 bases and J 4 bases, with 15 bases left between them. Germline lookup yields CDR1 LNHDA and CDR2 SQIVND (reference sequence). The CDR3 spans 15 residues. CDR3 sequence reads: CASSMGLNTIYGYTF. CDR3 DNA: TGTGCCAGTAGTATGGGACTTAATACGATCTATGGCTACACCTTC. The variable domain in full, completed from reference TRBV19 and TRBJ1-2, reads DGGITQSPKYLFRKEGQNVTLSCEQNLNHDAMYWYRQDPGQGLRLIYYSQIVNDFQKGDIAEGYSVSREKKESFPLTVTSAQKNPTAFYLCASSMGLNTIYGYTFGSGTRLTVV.